Below, 8 T cell receptor beta chains from the same sample are listed, as sequenced in a study of Graves' ophthalmopathy and Graves' hyperthyroidism. CDR3 regions of TCR beta were amplified from RNA transcripts. HTBI-primed RT-PCR formed the first round, and a multiplex PCR formed the second. From the multiplex PCR reads, TCRdb called clonotypes with MiXCR, one entry per CDR3 protein. The sample shows some 520,000 distinct CDR3 sequences, around 14% of them seen only once. The material sequenced was blood. The receptors derive from a woman in her thirties with Graves' ophthalmopathy.

This clonotype was counted between two and nine times. This chain uses TRBV4-2 with TRBJ1-1, with 7 positions matching TRBD1. Germline V gene lookup returns CDR1 LGHNA and CDR2 YNFKEQ. V lost 0 bases to trimming and J lost 3 bases; unmatched junction nucleotides: 19. CDR3 length: 20 amino acids. CDR3 loop: CASSQESIQTGWFRDTEAFF. CDR3 coding DNA: TGTGCCAGCAGCCAAGAATCGATCCAGACAGGGTGGTTTCGGGACACTGAAGCTTTCTTT.

The chain links TRBV28 to TRBJ1-6; no definite D call. Germline CDR1 reads MDHEN; CDR2 reads SYDVKM. The CDR3 totals 14 residues. Trimming removed 7 bases from V and 8 bases from J, with 15 bases in between. The CDR3 reads CASISSSGDSPLHF. For the CDR3, the DNA is TGTGCCAGCATCTCCTCGTCCGGGGATTCACCCCTCCACTTT.

The table lists this clonotype with many counts. The chain has TRBV12-3 or TRBV12-4 and TRBJ1-2; D remains unclear. The CDR3 is 14 amino acids. The V end lost 3 bases, the J end lost 1 base, and 9 bases lay between the germline ends. CDR3 sequence reads: CASSFVPINYGYTF. As DNA, the CDR3 is TGTGCCAGCAGTTTTGTTCCCATTAACTATGGCTACACCTTC.

This clonotype came up a few times. The chain combines TRBV6-5 with TRBJ1-1; tentatively, D is TRBD1 (6 bases). The CDR3 is made up of 16 amino acids. Germline V gene lookup returns CDR1 MNHEY and CDR2 SVGAGI. V was pared by 0 bases and J by 3 bases, with 14 bases between. This CDR3 reads CASSYSTGFTHTEAFF. The CDR3 nucleotides read TGTGCCAGCAGTTACTCTACAGGGTTCACCCACACTGAAGCTTTCTTT.

This clonotype was observed many times. J is TRBJ1-2 and V is TRBV7-8; weak D call: TRBD1 (6 bases). Germline CDR1 SGHVS, CDR2 FQNEAQ. Trimming removed 1 base from V and 8 bases from J, with 11 bases in between. The CDR3 runs to 13 residues. For the CDR3, the DNA is TGTGCCAGCAGCTTAGGGGGGGCTCGGGGCTACACCTTC. It encodes CASSLGGARGYTF.

In this sample, this clonotype turned up many times. The junction differs from germline at one of its ends, possibly a read error. V is TRBV12-3 or TRBV12-4 and J is TRBJ2-5; the match to TRBD2 covers 8 bases. The CDR3 contains 14 residues. The CDR3 region is CASSLAGPQETQYF. The CDR3 DNA is TGTGCCAGCAGCTTAGCGGGGCCCCAAGAGACCCAGTACTTC.

This clonotype occurred many times. The chain links TRBV12-3 or TRBV12-4 to TRBJ1-2; D uncertain. V dropped 1 base and J dropped 7 bases, with 7 bases sitting between them. The CDR3 spans 12 residues. CDR3 loop: CASSLVRLGYTF. Here the CDR3 DNA reads TGTGCCAGCAGTTTAGTGCGGCTTGGCTACACCTTC.

This clonotype occurred many times. The chain combines TRBV12-3 or TRBV12-4 with TRBJ1-1; maybe TRBD1 (6 bases). V gave up 1 base and J gave up 4 bases, with 10 bases separating them. The CDR3 loop spans 14 amino acids. Here the CDR3 reads CASSLGQGFTEAFF. The DNA for the CDR3 is TGTGCCAGCAGTTTAGGGCAGGGGTTCACTGAAGCTTTCTTT.